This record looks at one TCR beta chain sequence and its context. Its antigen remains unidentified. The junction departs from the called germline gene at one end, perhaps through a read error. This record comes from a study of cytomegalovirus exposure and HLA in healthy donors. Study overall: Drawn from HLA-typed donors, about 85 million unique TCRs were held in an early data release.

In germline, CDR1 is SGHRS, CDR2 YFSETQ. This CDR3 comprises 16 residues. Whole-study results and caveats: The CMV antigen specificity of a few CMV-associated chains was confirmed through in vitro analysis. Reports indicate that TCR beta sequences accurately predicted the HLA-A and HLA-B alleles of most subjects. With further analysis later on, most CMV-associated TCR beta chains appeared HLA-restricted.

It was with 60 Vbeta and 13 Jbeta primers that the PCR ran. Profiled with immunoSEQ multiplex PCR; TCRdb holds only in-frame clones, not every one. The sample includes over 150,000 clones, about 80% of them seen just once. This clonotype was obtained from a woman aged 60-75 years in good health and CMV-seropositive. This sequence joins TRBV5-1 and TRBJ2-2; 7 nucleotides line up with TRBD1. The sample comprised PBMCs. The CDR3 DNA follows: TGCGCCAGCAGCTCGCTGACAGGGAGAAGTCACCGGGGAGCTGTTTTT. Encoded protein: CASSSLTGRSHRGAVF.